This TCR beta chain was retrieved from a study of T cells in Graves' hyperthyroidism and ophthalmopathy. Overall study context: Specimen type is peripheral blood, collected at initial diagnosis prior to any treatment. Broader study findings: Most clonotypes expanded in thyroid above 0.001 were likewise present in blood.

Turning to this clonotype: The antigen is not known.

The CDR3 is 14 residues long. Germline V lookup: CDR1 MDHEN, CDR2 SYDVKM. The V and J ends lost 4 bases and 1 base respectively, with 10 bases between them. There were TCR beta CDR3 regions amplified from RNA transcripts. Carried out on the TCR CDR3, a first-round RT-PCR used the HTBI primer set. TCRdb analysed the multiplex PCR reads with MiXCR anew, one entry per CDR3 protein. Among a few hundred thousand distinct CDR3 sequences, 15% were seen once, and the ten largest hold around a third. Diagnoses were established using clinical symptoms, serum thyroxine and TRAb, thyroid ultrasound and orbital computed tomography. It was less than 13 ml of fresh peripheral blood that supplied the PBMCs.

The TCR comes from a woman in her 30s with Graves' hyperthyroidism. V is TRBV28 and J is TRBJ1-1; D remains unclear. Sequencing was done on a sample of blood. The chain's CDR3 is CASSSLIPNTEAFF. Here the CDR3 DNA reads TGTGCCAGCAGTTCCCTAATACCGAACACTGAAGCTTTCTTT.